A selection of T cell receptor beta chains follows, all from one sample in a study of T-cell reconstitution after alpha-beta-depleted transplantation in children. TCRdb redid the calling of the PCR reads with MiXCR, one entry per CDR3 protein. The table has about 200,000 distinct CDR3 sequences, approximately 6.9% seen once. The source material was PBMCs, sampled before TCRalphabeta/CD19-depleted stem cell transplant. All receptors come from a boy aged 2 to 10 with acute lymphoblastic leukemia, due to receive a stem cell transplant. Each CDR3 is given with its conserved first and last residue. D genes are given only for firm matches. Size is stated for part of the rows, as once, few or many counts, or as a class when the clone is expanded.

D gene | J gene | clone size | V gene | CDR3 protein | CDR3 DNA
TRBD2 | TRBJ2-1 | NA | TRBV7-6 | CASSSPIIAGNEQFF | TGTGCCAGCAGCTCGCCAATTATAGCGGGAAATGAGCAGTTCTTC
TRBD1 | TRBJ2-7 | NA | TRBV20-1 | CCFRGRIRFGDRYEQYF | TGCTGTTTTAGAGGCCGAATACGATTCGGGGACAGATACGAGCAGTACTTC
TRBD1 | TRBJ2-1 | many | TRBV5-1 | CASSPVTGTGEHNEQFF | TGCGCCAGCAGTCCCGTTACCGGGACAGGGGAGCACAATGAGCAGTTCTTC
TRBD1 | TRBJ2-1 | many | TRBV7-9 | CASSAGQGYNEQFF | TGTGCCAGCAGCGCAGGACAGGGTTACAATGAGCAGTTCTTC
NA | TRBJ1-2 | many | TRBV20-1 | CSARRTVYGYTF | TGCAGTGCTAGGCGGACAGTTTATGGCTACACCTTC
NA | TRBJ2-6 | NA | TRBV11-2 | CASSLEGLKGGNVLTF | TGTGCCAGCAGCTTAGAGGGTCTTAAGGGGGGCAACGTCCTGACTTTC
TRBD2 | TRBJ2-2 | many | TRBV3-1 | CASSSRGGGELFF | TGTGCCAGCAGCTCCCGCGGGGGCGGGGAGCTGTTTTTT
NA | TRBJ2-3 | many | TRBV4-2 | CASSQDGTGTDTQYF | TGTGCCAGCAGCCAAGATGGAACCGGCACAGATACGCAGTATTTT
NA | TRBJ2-7 | many | TRBV20-1 | CSARRGGDVHEQYF | TGCAGTGCTCGGCGTGGCGGAGACGTCCACGAGCAGTACTTC
TRBD2 | TRBJ2-1 | many | TRBV7-2 | CASSPGGLTNEQFF | TGTGCCAGCAGCCCGGGAGGGCTAACGAATGAGCAGTTCTTC
NA | TRBJ2-5 | few | TRBV6-2/TRBV6-3 | CASSSVKLQETQYF | TGTGCCAGCAGTTCCGTCAAACTACAAGAGACCCAGTACTTC
NA | TRBJ2-2 | many | TRBV20-1 | CSARPSGGRELFF | TGCAGTGCCCGACCGAGCGGCGGCCGGGAGCTGTTTTTT
NA | TRBJ1-4 | many | TRBV5-5 | CASSSQGLNEKLFF | TGTGCCAGCAGCTCCCAGGGGTTGAATGAAAAACTGTTTTTT
NA | TRBJ2-7 | many | TRBV20-1 | CSAKSRERAYEQYF | TGCAGTGCTAAGAGCAGGGAAAGAGCCTACGAGCAGTACTTC
NA | TRBJ2-1 | many | TRBV7-2 | CASSLRDSQYNEQFF | TGTGCCAGCAGCTTGCGAGACAGCCAGTACAATGAGCAGTTCTTC
TRBD2 | TRBJ2-3 | many | TRBV4-3 | CASSQDLLAGRDTQYF | TGCGCCAGCAGCCAGGACTTACTAGCGGGACGGGATACGCAGTATTTT
NA | TRBJ2-6 | few | TRBV29-1 | CSVEEGQASSGANVLTF | TGCAGCGTTGAAGAGGGGCAGGCCAGCTCTGGGGCCAACGTCCTGACTTTC
NA | TRBJ2-7 | NA | TRBV6-5 | CASSYSGRSSYEQYF | TGTGCCAGCAGTTACTCGGGCAGGTCCTCCTACGAGCAGTACTTC
NA | TRBJ2-5 | NA | TRBV6-5 | CASSYFLQETQYF | TGTGCCAGCAGTTACTTCCTCCAAGAGACCCAGTACTTC
TRBD1 | TRBJ2-7 | many | TRBV11-2 | CASSLGRSGTGFYEQYF | TGTGCCAGCAGCTTAGGTCGATCCGGGACAGGGTTCTACGAGCAGTACTTC
NA | TRBJ1-6 | many | TRBV2 | CASRGIGQNRLNSPLHF | TGTGCCAGCAGGGGAATAGGACAGAATCGCCTTAATTCACCCCTCCACTTT
TRBD1 | TRBJ1-1 | NA | TRBV7-9 | CASREQGVFTEAFF | TGTGCCAGCAGGGAACAGGGGGTCTTCACTGAAGCTTTCTTT
NA | TRBJ2-1 | many | TRBV14 | CASSQDRARGRSEQFF | TGTGCCAGCAGCCAAGATCGGGCCAGGGGCCGCTCAGAGCAGTTCTTC
NA | TRBJ2-1 | many | TRBV7-9 | CASSSEGYNEQFF | TGTGCCAGCAGCTCCGAGGGCTACAATGAGCAGTTCTTC
NA | TRBJ2-1 | NA | TRBV7-9 | CASSPESTSYNEQFF | TGTGCCAGCAGCCCAGAGAGTACCTCCTACAATGAGCAGTTCTTC
TRBD1 | TRBJ1-2 | many | TRBV7-2 | CASSSLTGAYGYTF | TGTGCCAGCAGCTCACTCACAGGGGCCTATGGCTACACCTTC
TRBD1 | TRBJ2-5 | many | TRBV5-5 | CASGDRGGQETQYF | TGTGCCAGCGGGGACAGGGGAGGTCAAGAGACCCAGTACTTC
NA | TRBJ2-7 | many | TRBV7-8 | CASSPSQGGYEQYF | TGTGCCAGCAGTCCCTCACAGGGAGGCTACGAGCAGTACTTC
TRBD1 | TRBJ2-1 | many | TRBV6-5 | CASSYTTGGLNEQFF | TGTGCCAGCAGTTACACGACAGGGGGTTTAAATGAGCAGTTCTTC
TRBD1 | TRBJ2-5 | many | TRBV7-8 | CASSLRRDRGQETQYF | TGTGCCAGCAGCTTAAGGCGGGACAGGGGGCAAGAGACCCAGTACTTC
TRBD2 | TRBJ2-1 | many | TRBV20-1 | CSATRTSGRAVEQFF | TGCAGTGCTACGCGGACTAGCGGGAGGGCGGTTGAGCAGTTCTTC
TRBD2 | TRBJ2-1 | few | TRBV29-1 | CSENVGGNEQFF | TGCAGCGAAAACGTCGGGGGGAATGAGCAGTTCTTC
NA | TRBJ2-1 | many | TRBV7-9 | CASSSGTQEPYNEQFF | TGTGCCAGCAGCTCCGGGACGCAAGAACCCTACAATGAGCAGTTCTTC
NA | TRBJ2-5 | many | TRBV20-1 | CSARTTQETQYF | TGCAGTGCCCGAACCACTCAAGAGACCCAGTACTTC
NA | TRBJ2-3 | few | TRBV27 | CASSLYGGGSTDTQYF | TGTGCCAGCAGTTTATACGGCGGGGGCAGCACAGATACGCAGTATTTT